This T cell receptor (beta chain) was recovered during a study of cytomegalovirus exposure and HLA in healthy donors. The study ran its PCR with 60 Vbeta and 13 Jbeta primers. TCRdb's copy holds only in-frame clones and misses some; the assay was immunoSEQ multiplex PCR. The repertoire holds more than 80,000 clones, roughly 82% seen once, with 2.5% to 3% in the top ten. Trimming at V came to 3 bases and at J to 2 bases, leaving 0 bases not matched to a gene. Germline values: CDR1 SGHVS, CDR2 FNYEAQ. This CDR3 has 14 residues. The TCR originated in a male donor in good health and CMV-seropositive. V gene TRBV7-6 combines with J gene TRBJ2-3; TRBD2 agrees at 9 bases. Sequencing input: PBMCs. The CDR3, as DNA: TGTGCCAGCAGCTTGGGACTAGCCACAGATACGCAGTATTTT. Encoded protein: CASSLGLATDTQYF. The variable domain in full, completed from reference TRBV7-6 and TRBJ2-3, reads GAGVSQSPRYKVTKRGQDVALRCDPISGHVSLYWYRQALGQGPEFLTYFNYEAQQDKSGLPNDRFSAERPEGSISTLTIQRTEQRDSAMYRCASSLGLATDTQYFGPGTRLTVL.